This T cell receptor beta chain was identified during a study of OX40 agonist ivuxolimab in advanced cancers. Background on the whole study: The costimulatory receptor OX40 (CD134) was targeted by ivuxolimab, a fully human IgG2 agonistic monoclonal antibody. Of the roughly 52 dose-escalation patients, hepatocellular carcinoma was present in about 19, melanoma in roughly 15, renal cell carcinoma in 9 and head and neck cancer in 9. Partial responses occurred in three dose-escalation patients, of whom one had hepatocellular carcinoma and two had cutaneous melanoma. Prior anti-PD-1, anti-PD-L1 or anti-CTLA-4 therapy was permitted, and approximately 39% of dose-escalation patients had received checkpoint inhibitors. Intravenous ivuxolimab was administered to patients every 2 weeks at six dose levels: 0.01, 0.1, 0.3, 1.5, 3 and 10 mg/kg. A male proportion of 82.7% and a mean age of approximately 61 years, ranging from about 23 to 90, were recorded for the dose-escalation cohort. The monotherapy dose-escalation portion (N of about 50 patients) of the phase I ivuxolimab trial is reported in the paper. Peripheral TCRbeta sequencing was intended to test whether TCR sequence diversity was altered and clonal T-cell expansion was caused by ivuxolimab.

The CDR3 holds 16 amino acids from the cysteine to the phenylalanine. Here the CDR3 DNA is all that survives: 48 bases in frame from base 1. According to the germline V gene, CDR1 reads SGHRS and CDR2 reads YFSETQ. V loses 4 bases at its end and J loses 3 bases; junction bases beyond the gene matches: 5. Genomic DNA was isolated from the sorted cells so that the TCRbeta CDR3 region could be sequenced. The immunoSEQ Assay was used for sequencing of TCRbeta CDR3 regions. TCRdb mirrors the immuneACCESS table, restricted to in-frame sequences. Some clones are absent from its copies; in checked studies, under half trace to an unresolved V gene, and the reason for the others is unknown. The sample includes tens of thousands of clones, with about four fifths observed a single time. Together, the top ten hold more than 6.5% of the sample. Patients with a history of autoimmune disease or receiving systemic immunosuppression were excluded from the trial. In every dose cohort, peripheral blood was drawn for TCR sequencing at baseline, cycle 4 day 1, and cycle 7 day 1. The samples were taken from a phase I, first-in-human, multicenter, open-label dose-escalation trial of ivuxolimab. The trial enrolled adults with locally advanced or metastatic head and neck squamous cell, hepatocellular, melanoma or renal cell carcinoma. Before TCR sequencing, CD4+ T cells and CD8+ T cells were sorted from peripheral blood as separate populations.

The research as a whole found: After ivuxolimab, expanded clones were on average more numerous among CD8+ T cells than among CD4+ T cells. Low levels of normalized T-cell clonal expansion were also seen in some patients who did not respond. In partial responders in the 0.1-3.0 mg/kg groups, normalized peripheral clonal expansion was found to be among the lowest, especially among CD8+ T cells. Antigen specificity was not determined for the clonally expanded peripheral T cells. At doses from 0.1 to 3.0 mg/kg, clonal expansion was seen in both CD4+ and CD8+ blood T cells between baseline and week 6.

Only a few counts were recorded for this clone. Its specific antigen is unknown. No base-level quality is on record; no much larger clone is a single base apart. The rearranged chain carries TRBV5-1 and TRBJ2-3, with 13 junctional bases fitting TRBD2. This TCR came from an adult with an advanced solid tumor such as melanoma, head and neck, liver or kidney cancer. Sequencing was performed on CD4+ or CD8+ T cells sorted from blood, taken in a trial of the OX40 agonist ivuxolimab. The nucleotide sequence reads TGCGCCAGCAGCCCGACACTAGCGGGGGGGACAGATACGCAGTATTTT. Its product reads: CASSPTLAGGTDTQYF.